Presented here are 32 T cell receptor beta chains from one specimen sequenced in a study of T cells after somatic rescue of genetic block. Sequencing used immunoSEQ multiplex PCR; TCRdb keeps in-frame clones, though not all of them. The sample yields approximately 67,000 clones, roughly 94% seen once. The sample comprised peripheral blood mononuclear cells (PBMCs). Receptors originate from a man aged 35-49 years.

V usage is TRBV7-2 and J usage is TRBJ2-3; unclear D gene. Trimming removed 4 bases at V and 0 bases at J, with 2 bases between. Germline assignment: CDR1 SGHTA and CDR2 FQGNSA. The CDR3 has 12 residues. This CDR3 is CASSSSTDTQYF. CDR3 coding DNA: TGTGCCAGCAGCTCTAGCACAGATACGCAGTATTTT.

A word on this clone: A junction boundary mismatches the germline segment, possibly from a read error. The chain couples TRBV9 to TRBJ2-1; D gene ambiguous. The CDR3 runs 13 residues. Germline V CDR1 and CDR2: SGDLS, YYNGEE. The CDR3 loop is CASTVGPSNEQFF. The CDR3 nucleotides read TGTGCCAGCACCGTAGGGCCATCCAATGAGCAGTTCTTC.

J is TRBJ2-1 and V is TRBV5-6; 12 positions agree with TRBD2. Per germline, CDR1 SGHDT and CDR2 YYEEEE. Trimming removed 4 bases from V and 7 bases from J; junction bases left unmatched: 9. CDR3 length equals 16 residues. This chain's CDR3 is CASSTGLAGISNEQFF. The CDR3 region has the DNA TGTGCCAGCAGCACCGGACTAGCGGGAATCTCAAATGAGCAGTTCTTC.

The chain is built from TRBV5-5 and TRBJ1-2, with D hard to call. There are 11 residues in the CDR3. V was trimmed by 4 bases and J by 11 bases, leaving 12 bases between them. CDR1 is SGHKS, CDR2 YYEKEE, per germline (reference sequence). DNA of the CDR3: TGTGCCAGCAGCCCTGATGAGGGTTACACCTTC. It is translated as CASSPDEGYTF.

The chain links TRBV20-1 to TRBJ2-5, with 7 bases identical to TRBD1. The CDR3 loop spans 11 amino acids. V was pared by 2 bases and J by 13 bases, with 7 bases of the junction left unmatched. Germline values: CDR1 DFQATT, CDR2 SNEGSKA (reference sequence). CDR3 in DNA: TGCAGTGCTAGACGACAGGGCGGCTGGTACTTC. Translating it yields CSARRQGGWYF.

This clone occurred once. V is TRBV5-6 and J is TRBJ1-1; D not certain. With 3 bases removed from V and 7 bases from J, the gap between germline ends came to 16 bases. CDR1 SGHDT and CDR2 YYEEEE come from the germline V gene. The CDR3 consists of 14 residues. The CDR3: CASSSSSYWGEAFF. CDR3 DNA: TGTGCCAGCAGCTCCTCTTCTTACTGGGGTGAAGCTTTCTTT.

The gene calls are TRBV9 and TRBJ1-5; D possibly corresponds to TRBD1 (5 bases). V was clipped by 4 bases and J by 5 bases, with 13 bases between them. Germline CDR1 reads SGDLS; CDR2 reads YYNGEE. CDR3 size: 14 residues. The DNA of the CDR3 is TGTGCCAGCAGCATTGACAGTGGGGATCAGCCCCAGCATTTT. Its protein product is CASSIDSGDQPQHF.

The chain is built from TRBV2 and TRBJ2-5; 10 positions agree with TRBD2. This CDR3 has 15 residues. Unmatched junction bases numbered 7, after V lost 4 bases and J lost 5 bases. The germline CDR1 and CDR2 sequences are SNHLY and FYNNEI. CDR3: CASSGSLAGVETQYF. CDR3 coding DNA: TGTGCCAGCAGTGGGTCTCTAGCGGGGGTGGAGACCCAGTACTTC. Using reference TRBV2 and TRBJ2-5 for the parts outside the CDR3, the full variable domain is EPEVTQTPSHQVTQMGQEVILRCVPISNHLYFYWYRQILGQKVEFLVSFYNNEISEKSEIFDDQFSVERPDGSNFTLKIRSTKLEDSAMYFCASSGSLAGVETQYFGPGTRLLVL.

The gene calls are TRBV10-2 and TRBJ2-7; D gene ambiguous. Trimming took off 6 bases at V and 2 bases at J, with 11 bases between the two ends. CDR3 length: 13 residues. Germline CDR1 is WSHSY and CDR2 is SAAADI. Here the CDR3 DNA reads TGCGCCAGCAGGTCTGATTTTCCCTACGAGCAGTACTTC. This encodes CASRSDFPYEQYF.

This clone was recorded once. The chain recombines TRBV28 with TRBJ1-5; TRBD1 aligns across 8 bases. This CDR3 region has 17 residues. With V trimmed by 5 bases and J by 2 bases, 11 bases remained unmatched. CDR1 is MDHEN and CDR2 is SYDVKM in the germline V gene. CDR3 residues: CASSARTGLIGNQPQHF. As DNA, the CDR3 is TGTGCCAGCAGTGCTCGGACAGGGTTAATAGGCAATCAGCCCCAGCATTTT.

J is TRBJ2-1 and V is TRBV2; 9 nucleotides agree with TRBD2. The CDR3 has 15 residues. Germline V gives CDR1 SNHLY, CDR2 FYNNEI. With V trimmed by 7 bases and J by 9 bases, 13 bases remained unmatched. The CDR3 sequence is CASTDSGSRGSEQFF. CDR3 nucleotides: TGTGCCAGCACGGATAGCGGGAGTAGAGGCAGTGAGCAGTTCTTC.

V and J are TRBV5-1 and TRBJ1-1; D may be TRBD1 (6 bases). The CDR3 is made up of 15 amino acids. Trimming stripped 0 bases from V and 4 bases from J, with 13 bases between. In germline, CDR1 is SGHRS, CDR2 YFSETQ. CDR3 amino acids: CASSLAGVIGTEAFF. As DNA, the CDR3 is TGCGCCAGCAGCTTGGCAGGGGTGATTGGCACTGAAGCTTTCTTT.

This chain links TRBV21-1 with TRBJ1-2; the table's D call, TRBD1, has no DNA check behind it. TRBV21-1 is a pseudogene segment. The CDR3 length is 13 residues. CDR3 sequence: CASSARDSYGYTF. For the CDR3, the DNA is TGTGCCAGCAGCGCCAGGGATAGCTATGGCTACACCTTC.

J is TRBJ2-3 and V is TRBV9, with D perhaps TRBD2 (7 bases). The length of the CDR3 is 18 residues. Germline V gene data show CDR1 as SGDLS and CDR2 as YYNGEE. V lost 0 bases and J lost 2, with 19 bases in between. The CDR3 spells CASSVEGGTSTFTDTQYF. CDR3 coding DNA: TGTGCCAGCAGCGTAGAGGGGGGGACATCAACCTTCACAGATACGCAGTATTTT.

CDR3 protein: CASSLGDVGEQFF. In DNA form, the CDR3 reads TGCGCCAGCAGCTTGGGGGACGTTGGGGAGCAGTTCTTC. The chain employs TRBV5-1 and TRBJ2-1, with D possibly called TRBD1 or TRBD2 (5 bases each). The germline CDR1 and CDR2 sequences are SGHRS and YFSETQ. Trimming pared 0 bases from V and 10 bases from J, leaving 11 bases between. There are 13 residues in the CDR3.

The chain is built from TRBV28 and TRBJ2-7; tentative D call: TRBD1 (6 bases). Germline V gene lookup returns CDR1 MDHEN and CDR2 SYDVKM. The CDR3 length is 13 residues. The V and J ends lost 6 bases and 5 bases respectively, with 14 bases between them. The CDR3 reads CASRPTGSHEQYF. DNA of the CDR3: TGTGCCAGCAGACCTACAGGGTCCCACGAGCAGTACTTC.

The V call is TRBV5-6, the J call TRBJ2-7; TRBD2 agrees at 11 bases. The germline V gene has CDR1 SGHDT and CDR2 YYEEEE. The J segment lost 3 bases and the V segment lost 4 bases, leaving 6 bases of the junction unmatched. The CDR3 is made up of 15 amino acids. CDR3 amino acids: CASSRGLADVYEQYF. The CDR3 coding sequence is TGTGCCAGCAGCCGGGGACTAGCGGATGTCTACGAGCAGTACTTC. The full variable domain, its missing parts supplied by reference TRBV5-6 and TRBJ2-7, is DAGVTQSPTHLIKTRGQQVTLRCSPKSGHDTVSWYQQALGQGPQFIFQYYEEEERQRGNFPDRFSGHQFPNYSSELNVNALLLGDSALYLCASSRGLADVYEQYFGPGTRLTVT.

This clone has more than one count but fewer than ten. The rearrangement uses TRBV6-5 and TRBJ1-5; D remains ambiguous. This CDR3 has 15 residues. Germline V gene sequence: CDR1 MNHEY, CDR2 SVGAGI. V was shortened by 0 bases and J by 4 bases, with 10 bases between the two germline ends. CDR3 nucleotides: TGTGCCAGCAGTTACTCGAAGGTGTCTAATCAGCCCCAGCATTTT. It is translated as CASSYSKVSNQPQHF.

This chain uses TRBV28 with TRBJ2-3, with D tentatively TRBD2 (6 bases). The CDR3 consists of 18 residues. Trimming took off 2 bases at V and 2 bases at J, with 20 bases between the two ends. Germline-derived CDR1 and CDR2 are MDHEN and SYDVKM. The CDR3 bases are TGTGCCAGCAGTTTAAGTAGCGGCCCTGAAGGGGTCACAGATACGCAGTATTTT. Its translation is CASSLSSGPEGVTDTQYF.

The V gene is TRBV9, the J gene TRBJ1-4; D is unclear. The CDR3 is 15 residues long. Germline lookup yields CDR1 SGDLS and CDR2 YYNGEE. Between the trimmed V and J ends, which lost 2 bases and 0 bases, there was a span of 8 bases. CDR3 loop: CASSVYGATNEKLFF. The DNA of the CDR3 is TGTGCCAGCAGCGTCTACGGGGCAACTAATGAAAAACTGTTTTTT.

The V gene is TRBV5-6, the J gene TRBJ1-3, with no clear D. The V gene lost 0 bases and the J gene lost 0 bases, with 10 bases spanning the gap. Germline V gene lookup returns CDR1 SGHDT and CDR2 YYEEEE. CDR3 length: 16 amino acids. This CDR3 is CASSLVGSISGNTIYF. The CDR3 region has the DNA TGTGCCAGCAGCTTGGTGGGCAGCATCTCTGGAAACACCATATATTTT.

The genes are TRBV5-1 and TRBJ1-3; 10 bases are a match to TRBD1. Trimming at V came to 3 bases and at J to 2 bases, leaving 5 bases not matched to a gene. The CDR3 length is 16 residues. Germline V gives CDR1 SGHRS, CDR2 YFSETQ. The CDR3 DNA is TGCGCCAGCAGCTCCACCGGGACAGGGGCTGGAAACACCATATATTTT. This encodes CASSSTGTGAGNTIYF.

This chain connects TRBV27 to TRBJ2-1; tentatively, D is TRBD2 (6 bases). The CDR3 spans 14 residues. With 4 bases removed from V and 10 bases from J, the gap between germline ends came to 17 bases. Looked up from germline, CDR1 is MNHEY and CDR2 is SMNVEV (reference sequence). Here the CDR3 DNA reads TGTGCCAGCAGTTACCGGGAGCAAACGGACGAGCAGTTCTTC. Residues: CASSYREQTDEQFF.

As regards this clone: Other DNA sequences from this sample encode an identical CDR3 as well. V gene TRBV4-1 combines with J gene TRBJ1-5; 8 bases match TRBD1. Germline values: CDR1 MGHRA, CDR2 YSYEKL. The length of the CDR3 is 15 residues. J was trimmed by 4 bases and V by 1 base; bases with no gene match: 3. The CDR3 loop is CASSQGTGGNQPQHF. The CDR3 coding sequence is TGCGCCAGCAGCCAAGGAACAGGGGGTAATCAGCCCCAGCATTTT.

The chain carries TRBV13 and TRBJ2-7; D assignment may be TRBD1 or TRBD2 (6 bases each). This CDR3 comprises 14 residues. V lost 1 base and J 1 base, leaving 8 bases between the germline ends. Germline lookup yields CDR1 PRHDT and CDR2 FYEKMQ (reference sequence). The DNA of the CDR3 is TGTGCCAGCAGCTTAGAAGGGGGGTCCTACGAGCAGTACTTC. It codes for CASSLEGGSYEQYF. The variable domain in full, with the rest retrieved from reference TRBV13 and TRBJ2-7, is AAGVIQSPRHLIKEKRETATLKCYPIPRHDTVYWYQQGPGQDPQFLISFYEKMQSDKGSIPDRFSAQQFSDYHSELNMSSLELGDSALYFCASSLEGGSYEQYFGPGTRLTVT.

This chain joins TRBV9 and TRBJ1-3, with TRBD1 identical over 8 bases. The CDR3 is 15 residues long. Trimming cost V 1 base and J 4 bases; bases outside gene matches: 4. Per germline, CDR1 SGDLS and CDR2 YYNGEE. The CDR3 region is CASSVQGASGNTIYF. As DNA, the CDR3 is TGTGCCAGCAGCGTACAGGGGGCATCCGGAAACACCATATATTTT.

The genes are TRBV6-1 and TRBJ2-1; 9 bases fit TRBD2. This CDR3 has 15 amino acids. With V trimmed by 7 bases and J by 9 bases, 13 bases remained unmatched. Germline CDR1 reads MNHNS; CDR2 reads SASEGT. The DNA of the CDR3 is TGTGCCAGCATCCAGGGGGGAGCGGGAGGATTTGAGCAGTTCTTC. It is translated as CASIQGGAGGFEQFF.

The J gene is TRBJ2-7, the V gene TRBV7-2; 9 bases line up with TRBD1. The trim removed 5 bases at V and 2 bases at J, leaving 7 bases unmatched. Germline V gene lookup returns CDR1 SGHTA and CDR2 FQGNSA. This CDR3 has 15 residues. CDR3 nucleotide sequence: TGTGCCAGCAGCCACGGGACAGGGCGGGCCTACGAGCAGTACTTC. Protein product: CASSHGTGRAYEQYF.

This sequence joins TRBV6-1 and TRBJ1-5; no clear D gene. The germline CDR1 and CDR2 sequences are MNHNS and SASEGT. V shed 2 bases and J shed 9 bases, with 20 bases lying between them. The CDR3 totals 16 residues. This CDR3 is CASSETDTQYYGPQHF. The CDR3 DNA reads TGTGCCAGCAGTGAAACAGACACCCAGTATTATGGGCCCCAGCATTTT.

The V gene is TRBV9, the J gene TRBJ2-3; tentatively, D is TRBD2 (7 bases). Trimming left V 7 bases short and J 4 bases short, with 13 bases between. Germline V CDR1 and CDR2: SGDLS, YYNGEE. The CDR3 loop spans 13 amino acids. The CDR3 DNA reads TGTGCCAGCGAAGGGGGGGCCGCAGATACGCAGTATTTT. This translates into CASEGGAADTQYF.

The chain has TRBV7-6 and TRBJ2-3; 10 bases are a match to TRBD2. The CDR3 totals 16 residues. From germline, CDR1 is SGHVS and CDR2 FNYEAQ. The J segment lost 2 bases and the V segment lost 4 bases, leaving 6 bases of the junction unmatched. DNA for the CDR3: TGTGCCAGCAGCTCTAGCGGGGGCTTCTACACAGATACGCAGTATTTT. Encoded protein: CASSSSGGFYTDTQYF.

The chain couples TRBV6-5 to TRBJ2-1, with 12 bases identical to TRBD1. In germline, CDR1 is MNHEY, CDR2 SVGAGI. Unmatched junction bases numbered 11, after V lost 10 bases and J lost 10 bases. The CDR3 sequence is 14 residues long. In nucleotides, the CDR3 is TGTGCCACAAACCGGGACAGGGGGCTAGGGGAGCAGTTCTTC. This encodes CATNRDRGLGEQFF.